The sequence of this TCR beta chain was determined in a study of shared clonotypes between healthy human individuals (dated by TCRdb to the early 2020s). In terms of the full investigation: A couple of women and a few men aged 18 to 49 years were included in the cohort. The study deeply sequenced blood TCR repertoires of five healthy adults to estimate repertoire size and the extent of clonotype sharing between individuals. Libraries were prepared and TCR repertoires were sequenced by different laboratories using diverse techniques, in order to increase sequencing depth and limit assay-specific biases. Each donor's leukapheresis produced roughly between roughly 0.85 and 9.5 billion PBMCs. Per donor, three plates each were used for CD4 naive and CD4 memory, two for CD8 naive, and one for CD8 memory. The paper as a whole reports these results and caveats: When several donors were compared, the shared fraction of clonotypes was around 5% for naive CD4, less than 4% for naive CD8, 2% to 2.5% for memory CD4, and 0.4% for memory CD8. Clonotypes shared by all four sorted-subset donors showed higher generation probabilities than non-shared clonotypes. Rarefaction of sorted-subset datasets indicated incomplete sequencing despite the large sequencing depth. The small number of donors limited the genetic and exposure-history diversity represented. Sampling was limited to blood, and TCR repertoires in tissue likely differ from TCR repertoires in blood. Based on pairwise subsampling, the degree of clonotype sharing among donors was expected to be affected by sequencing depth. Larger estimated clonotype richness was generally found for naive subsets than for memory subsets.

TCR CDR3 regions were amplified from genomic DNA by multiplex PCR using the deep immunoSEQ assay. Extracted genomic DNA from each cell subset was spread evenly across all wells of several immunoSEQ 96-well plates, with each plate serving as a replicate. For sorted subsets, approximately 200 ng of genomic DNA, equivalent to roughly 33,000 T cell genomes, went into each replicate PCR. Purified libraries were measured with a Qubit 3.0 fluorometer, size-checked on a Bioanalyzer 2100, and measured again with the KAPA Library Quantification kit. Each immunoSEQ 96-well plate was sequenced on its own single-read 150-cycle Illumina NextSeq 550 flow cell. In the authors' own workflow: Because the immunoSEQ output held only junctional sequences and lacked quality scores, the filtering could not match the filtering applied to full-length reads. Sequences were annotated with PyIR, a Python wrapper for IgBLAST v1.9, and V/J genes and CDR3 were assigned using IMGT germline references. Reads were filtered out if the reads had weak V/J assignments (E-value above 1e-6), no CDR3, stop codons, out-of-frame junctions, or ambiguous translated residues. V3J clonotypes were defined as sequences sharing the same inferred V gene, J gene, and CDR3 amino acid sequence. Percentage overlap between repertoires was computed as shared unique clonotypes divided by the size of the smaller repertoire. RTK rarefaction, the Chao1 estimator, and Recon v2.1 estimates of unobserved clonotypes were used to assess repertoire richness. Generation probabilities were computed with OLGA for all TCRbeta clonotypes obtained by the gDNA method from a handful of donors. The immuneACCESS repertoire file appears here via TCRdb, limited to in-frame rearrangements. These files lack a portion of the clones; in checked studies, under half of the deficit traces to unresolved V genes, and the cause of the others is not known. The V and J calls and clone size come from that table; D and trimming were worked out from the DNA. This sample gives about 380,000 clones in total; 90% to 97% of them show up just once. The biggest ten clones account for about 0.32% of the sample.

Spanning cysteine to phenylalanine, the CDR3 consists of 13 amino acids. Only the CDR3 portion is preserved as DNA: 39 bases, with reading frame beginning at the first base. The CDR1 and CDR2 encoded by the germline V gene are MNHEY and SVGAGI. V is pared back by 11 bases and J by 0 bases, with 10 bases lying between the germline termini. Details on this clone: Its antigen remains unidentified. Base qualities are not provided; no much larger clone lies one nucleotide away.

Donors were healthy HIV-negative adults with no recently reported acute infections or vaccinations. All donors were Caucasian adults living in Nashville, Tennessee, USA. The CD8 memory samples were a combination of magnetically selected CD45RO+ cells and CCR7-negative CD45RA+ effector memory (TemRA) cells. Blood was obtained by leukapheresis, after which PBMCs were separated by Ficoll-Histopaque density gradient centrifugation and cryopreserved in liquid nitrogen vapor phase. Analytical flow cytometry was used to check the purity and quantity of every magnetically sorted T cell population. Genomic DNA was isolated from every sorted fraction and measured by UV absorbance on a Nanodrop 2000c.

The clonotype comes from a man aged 25 to 40 in good health. The sample was memory CD8+ T cells sorted from blood. In the paper's terms, the cell subset or site label means: CD45RO+ cells pooled with CCR7-negative TemRA cells. The chain links TRBV6-5 with TRBJ2-2, and the D gene may be TRBD1, 6 bases matching. The sequenced DNA: TGTGCCGCCCGGGACACGAACACCGGGGAGCTGTTTTTT. This gives the protein CAARDTNTGELFF.